The present T cell receptor (beta chain) was sequenced within a study of blood T cell repertoires in COVID-19. Enrolment of Seattle patients took place during active infection, and they were followed longitudinally. Original data processing: Amplifying reference gene primers gave estimates of nucleated cell counts. This table comes from immunoSEQ multiplex PCR, and its TCRdb copy is limited to in-frame clones, with some not included. The DNA was the basis for D and trimming; V, J and clone size are from that table. This table holds under 95,000 clones, about nine tenths found once. V was pared by 3 bases and J by 0 bases, with 9 bases between. Germline-derived CDR1 and CDR2 are MDHEN and SYDVKM. CDR3 length: 14 residues.

The sequence derives from a man aged 45-65 years with COVID-19, enrolled during active disease. The V call is TRBV28, the J call TRBJ2-7; D perhaps matches TRBD1 (6 bases). Sequencing used peripheral blood. CDR3 DNA sequence: TGTGCCAGCAGTTTTGTCAGGGGCTCCTACGAGCAGTACTTC. Translating gives CASSFVRGSYEQYF.